The entry below describes one T cell receptor (beta chain). This clonotype was recorded many times. Its binding antigen is unknown. No much larger clonotype is one base removed from it; base qualities were not supplied. Ophthalmopathy patients had moderately to severely active disease, Clinical Activity Score of at least 3, NOSPECS grade of at least 4, and duration under 3 months. Any patient with an uncontrolled infection, another autoimmune disease, pregnancy or lactation was excluded. Clinical symptoms, serum thyroxine and TRAb, thyroid ultrasound, and orbital computed tomography formed the basis for the diagnoses. PBMCs were separated from 10 ml of fresh peripheral blood using Ficoll-Paque density gradient centrifugation. Total RNA was extracted using Trizol reagent, and RNA quality was assessed on an Agilent 2100 Bioanalyzer. This specimen comes from a study of T cells in Graves' hyperthyroidism and ophthalmopathy (dated by TCRdb to about 2019). Broadly, across the study: Peripheral blood was collected at initial diagnosis, before any treatment. The paper describes TCR Vbeta CDR3 sequencing of around 130 peripheral blood samples, made up of roughly 40 ophthalmopathy patients, 70 to 80 hyperthyroidism patients and 17 progressor patients. Once sampling was done, hyperthyroidism patients were given methimazole at a starting dose of 30 mg daily, whereas ophthalmopathy patients were given high-dose intravenous methylprednisolone. For training and testing, the 100 or so patients in the discovery cohort were randomly divided in a 7:3 ratio. To identify distinguishing TCR V-J signatures, a discovery cohort of about 100 patients was used, comprising some 45 with Graves' ophthalmopathy and some 57 with stable Graves' hyperthyroidism. In roughly six Graves' hyperthyroidism patients, the study also compared T-cell repertoires from thyroid tissue with T-cell repertoires from blood. Prospective prediction of ophthalmopathy was tested in an independent validation cohort of 18 to 20 hyperthyroidism patients and around 16 patients who later progressed to ophthalmopathy. The study at large found these results: In cross-validation, a model built on a 13 V-J signature told ophthalmopathy apart from stable hyperthyroidism with approximately 90% sensitivity and roughly 82% specificity, and in testing the same model reached 80%/75%. In validation, the model predicted progression to ophthalmopathy a median of roughly 6.2 months before onset, with over 55% sensitivity and 72.22% specificity. No statistical method was used to set the sample size in advance, and investigators knew the group allocation. Blood samples also contained most of the expanded thyroid clonotypes (frequency above 0.001), which suggests that blood repertoires may reflect thyroid immune responses.

At the junction V is shortened by 1 base and J by 4 bases, with 13 bases in between. The CDR3 numbers 15 residues from cysteine through phenylalanine. Only the CDR3 region is kept as DNA, spanning 45 bases read in frame from base 1. Amplification of TCR beta CDR3 regions was carried out from RNA transcripts. The first round of RT-PCR for the TCR CDR3 was performed with the HTBI primer set and the Qiagen OneStep RT-PCR kit. A second multiplex PCR round built the libraries, followed by size selection and purification. Libraries were sequenced paired-end with 100 bp reads on an Illumina HiSeq2000. The published analysis was carried out like this. Raw data were processed with SOAPnuke, discarding reads with adapters, uncalled bases, mean Phred below 15, or no exact constant-primer or identifier match. High-quality paired reads were merged using COPE v1.2.5, and each unique nucleotide sequence was defined as a clonotype. MiTCR v1.1 was used to align clonotypes to the IMGT TRBV, TRBD and TRBJ reference segments. The analysis included only V-J combinations with a frequency above 0.0001, which together covered around 99% of the repertoires. A TCS score was defined as the ratio of F50 (clonal expansion) to E x V (chaos), with BLOSUM62-based TCRdist applied between CDR3 peptides within each V-J. Welch's t-statistics and random forest reduced 500 to 550 V-J features to fewer than 15, which were used in a naive Bayes classifier (R e1071). Using fastp at Q25 and MiXCR, TCRdb reprocessed the public reads and kept productive beta chains. A single entry per CDR3 protein holds the most common genes and DNA from its merged rows. The authors' filters were not applied to this entry. This sample holds 220,000 or so distinct CDR3 sequences; over 15% were observed only once. The top ten hold more than 25% of the sample.

The clonotype originates from a woman aged 18 to 35 with Graves' ophthalmopathy. Specimen: blood. The chain couples TRBV12-3 or TRBV12-4 to TRBJ2-5; 5 matching bases give a weak D call of TRBD2. CDR3 loop: CASSLGELAAETQYF. At the DNA level, the sequence is TGTGCCAGCAGTTTAGGCGAGCTAGCAGCAGAGACCCAGTACTTC.